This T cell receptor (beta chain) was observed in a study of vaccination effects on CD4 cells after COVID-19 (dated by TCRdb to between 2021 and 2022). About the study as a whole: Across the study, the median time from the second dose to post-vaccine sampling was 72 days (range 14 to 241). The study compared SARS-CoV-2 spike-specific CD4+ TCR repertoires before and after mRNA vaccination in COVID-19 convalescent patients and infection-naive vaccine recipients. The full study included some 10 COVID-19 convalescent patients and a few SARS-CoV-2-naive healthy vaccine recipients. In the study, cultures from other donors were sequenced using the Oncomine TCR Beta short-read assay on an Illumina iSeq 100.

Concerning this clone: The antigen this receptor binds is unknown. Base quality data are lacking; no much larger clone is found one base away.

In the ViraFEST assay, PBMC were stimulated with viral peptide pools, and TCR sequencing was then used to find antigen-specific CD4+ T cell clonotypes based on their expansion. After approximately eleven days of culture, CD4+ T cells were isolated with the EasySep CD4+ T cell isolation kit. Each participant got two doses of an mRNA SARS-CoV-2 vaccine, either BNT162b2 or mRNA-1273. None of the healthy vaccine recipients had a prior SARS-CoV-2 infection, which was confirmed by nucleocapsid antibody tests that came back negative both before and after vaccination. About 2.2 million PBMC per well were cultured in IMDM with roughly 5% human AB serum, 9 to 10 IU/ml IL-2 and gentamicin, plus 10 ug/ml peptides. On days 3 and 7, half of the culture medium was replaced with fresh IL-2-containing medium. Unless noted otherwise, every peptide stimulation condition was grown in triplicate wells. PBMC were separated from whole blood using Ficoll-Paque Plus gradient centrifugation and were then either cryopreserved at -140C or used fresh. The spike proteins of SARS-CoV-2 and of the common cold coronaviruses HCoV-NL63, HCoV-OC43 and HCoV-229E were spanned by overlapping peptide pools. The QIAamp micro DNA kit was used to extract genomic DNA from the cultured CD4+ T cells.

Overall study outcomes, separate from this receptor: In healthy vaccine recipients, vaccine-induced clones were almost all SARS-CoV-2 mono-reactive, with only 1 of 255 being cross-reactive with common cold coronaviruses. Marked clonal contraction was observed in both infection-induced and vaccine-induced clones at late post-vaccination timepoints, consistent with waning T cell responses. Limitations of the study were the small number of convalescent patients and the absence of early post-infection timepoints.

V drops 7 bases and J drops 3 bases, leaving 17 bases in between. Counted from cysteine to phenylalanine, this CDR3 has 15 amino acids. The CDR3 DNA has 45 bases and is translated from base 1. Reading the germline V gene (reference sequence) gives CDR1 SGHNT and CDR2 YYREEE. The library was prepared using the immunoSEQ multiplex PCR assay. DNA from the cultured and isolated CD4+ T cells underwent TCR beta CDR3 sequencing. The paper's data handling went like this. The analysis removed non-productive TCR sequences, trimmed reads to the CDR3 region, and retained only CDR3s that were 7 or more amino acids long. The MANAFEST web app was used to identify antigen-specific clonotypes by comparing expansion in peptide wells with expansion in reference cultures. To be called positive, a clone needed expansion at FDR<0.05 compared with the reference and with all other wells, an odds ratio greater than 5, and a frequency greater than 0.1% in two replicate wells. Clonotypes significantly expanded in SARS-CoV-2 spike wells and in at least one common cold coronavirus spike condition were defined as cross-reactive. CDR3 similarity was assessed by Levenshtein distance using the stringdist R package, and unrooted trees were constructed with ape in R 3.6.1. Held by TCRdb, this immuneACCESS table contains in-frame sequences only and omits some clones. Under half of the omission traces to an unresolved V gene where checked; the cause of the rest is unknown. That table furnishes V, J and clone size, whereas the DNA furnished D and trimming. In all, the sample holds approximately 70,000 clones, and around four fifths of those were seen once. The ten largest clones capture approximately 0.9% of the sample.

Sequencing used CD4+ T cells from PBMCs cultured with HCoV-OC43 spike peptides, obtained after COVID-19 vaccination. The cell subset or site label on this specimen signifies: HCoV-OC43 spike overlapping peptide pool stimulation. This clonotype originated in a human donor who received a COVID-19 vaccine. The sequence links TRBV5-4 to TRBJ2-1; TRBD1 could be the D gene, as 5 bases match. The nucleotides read TGTGCCAGCGCCACCCTGGGGCAGCACTACAATGAGCAGTTCTTC. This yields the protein CASATLGQHYNEQFF. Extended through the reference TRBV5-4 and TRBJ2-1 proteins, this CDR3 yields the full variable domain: ETGVTQSPTHLIKTRGQQVTLRCSSQSGHNTVSWYQQALGQGPQFIFQYYREEENGRGNFPPRFSGLQFPNYSSELNVNALELDDSALYLCASATLGQHYNEQFFGPGTRLTVL.